Following are 27 T cell receptor beta chains from one sample sequenced in a study of blood T cell repertoires in COVID-19. Method: immunoSEQ multiplex PCR; TCRdb's copy keeps in-frame clones and lacks some. The profile shows roughly 250,000 clones, about 83% of them singletons. Sequences were obtained from peripheral blood. The source of these receptors is a woman in her forties or fifties with acute or convalescent COVID-19.

The gene calls are TRBV13 and TRBJ2-7; 10 bases line up with TRBD2. With V trimmed by 4 bases and J by 2 bases, 5 bases remained unmatched. This CDR3 contains 15 residues. The germline gives CDR1 PRHDT, CDR2 FYEKMQ (reference sequence). The CDR3 sequence is CASSYKREGPYEQYF. The CDR3 nucleotides read TGTGCCAGCAGCTACAAGCGGGAGGGCCCCTACGAGCAGTACTTC. Using reference TRBV13 and TRBJ2-7 for the parts outside the CDR3, the full variable domain is AAGVIQSPRHLIKEKRETATLKCYPIPRHDTVYWYQQGPGQDPQFLISFYEKMQSDKGSIPDRFSAQQFSDYHSELNMSSLELGDSALYFCASSYKREGPYEQYFGPGTRLTVT.

The rearrangement joins TRBV30 to TRBJ2-7; 9 nucleotides match TRBD1. Trimming took 3 bases from V and 5 from J; bases not matched to a gene: 11. Germline V lookup: CDR1 GTSNPN, CDR2 SVGIG (reference sequence). The CDR3 is made up of 15 amino acids. Here the CDR3 DNA reads TGTGCCTGGAGCCGTACCCACAGGGGGCCCCACGAGCAGTACTTC. As protein: CAWSRTHRGPHEQYF.

The V and J genes are TRBV6-5 and TRBJ2-4, with TRBD2 matching 10 bases. Per germline, CDR1 MNHEY and CDR2 SVGAGI. CDR3 size: 13 residues. The V and J ends lost 8 bases and 6 bases, in that order; junction bases with no gene match: 4. CDR3 DNA sequence: TGTGCCAGCGGGACTAGCGACCGAAACATTCAGTACTTC. It is translated as CASGTSDRNIQYF.

The rearrangement joins TRBV11-3 to TRBJ2-1; the match to TRBD2 covers 11 bases. CDR3 length: 13 residues. V lost 5 bases to trimming and J lost 14 bases; unmatched junction nucleotides: 8. Germline loops: CDR1 SGHNT, CDR2 YENEEA. This chain's CDR3 is CASSQLAGGIKFF. In DNA form, the CDR3 reads TGTGCCAGCAGCCAGCTAGCGGGGGGCATTAAGTTCTTC. Full variable domain (remainder filled in from reference TRBV11-3 and TRBJ2-1): EAGVVQSPRYKIIEKKQPVAFWCNPISGHNTLYWYLQNLGQGPELLIRYENEEAVDDSQLPKDRFSAERLKGVDSTLKIQPAELGDSAVYLCASSQLAGGIKFFGPGTRLTVL.

The genes are TRBV12-3 or TRBV12-4 and TRBJ2-7; TRBD1 is a possible D gene (6 bases). CDR3 length equals 13 residues. Trimming stripped 2 bases from V and 2 bases from J, with 7 bases between. The CDR3 spells CASSLWDTYEQYF. The CDR3 DNA sequence: TGTGCCAGCAGTTTATGGGACACCTACGAGCAGTACTTC.

The chain uses TRBV7-2 and TRBJ1-2, with D unclear. Germline CDR1 and CDR2: SGHTA and FQGNSA. V lost 6 bases, J lost 4 bases, and 15 bases lay in between. There are 14 residues in the CDR3. CDR3 coding DNA: TGTGCCAGCAGGCCAATCCAGAACCCCTATGGCTACACCTTC. Its translation is CASRPIQNPYGYTF.

The rearrangement joins TRBV5-1 to TRBJ2-5; tentative D call: TRBD2 (5 bases). The V end was cut by 0 bases, the J end by 5 bases, with 11 bases between. The CDR3 sequence is 14 residues long. Germline V gene lookup returns CDR1 SGHRS and CDR2 YFSETQ. DNA of the CDR3: TGCGCCAGCAGCTTGGCGGTGGGGAGCGAGACCCAGTACTTC. This encodes CASSLAVGSETQYF.

The V call is TRBV19, the J call TRBJ1-6; D uncertain. Germline assignment: CDR1 LNHDA and CDR2 SQIVND (reference sequence). V lost 4 bases, J lost 7 bases, and 11 bases lay in between. The CDR3 loop spans 14 amino acids. The CDR3 DNA is TGTGCCAGTAGTAAAGTCGCACAGAATTCACCCCTCCACTTT. Amino acid sequence: CASSKVAQNSPLHF.

The chain couples TRBV19 to TRBJ1-6; 12 positions agree with TRBD1. The V gene's germline CDR1 is LNHDA and CDR2 SQIVND (reference sequence). The CDR3 has 17 residues. Unmatched junction bases numbered 9, after V lost 5 bases and J lost 7 bases. As DNA, the CDR3 is TGTGCCAGTAGTGGGACAGGGGGCGCGAAAGGGAATTCACCCCTCCACTTT. Encoded protein: CASSGTGGAKGNSPLHF.

The chain recombines TRBV9 with TRBJ1-4; D is unclear. The CDR3 is 14 amino acids. V lost 3 bases and J 3 bases, leaving 9 bases between the germline ends. Per germline, CDR1 SGDLS and CDR2 YYNGEE. In DNA form, the CDR3 reads TGTGCCAGCAGCGCCGGGAGGTCTAATGAAAAACTGTTTTTT. Translation: CASSAGRSNEKLFF.

The CDR3 loop is CASSSGGQGEEQYF. CDR3 nucleotide sequence: TGCGCCAGCAGCTCCGGGGGACAGGGTGAGGAGCAGTACTTC. V and J are TRBV5-1 and TRBJ2-7, with 9 bases matching TRBD1. In germline, CDR1 is SGHRS, CDR2 YFSETQ. The CDR3 contains 14 residues. J lost 7 bases, V lost 3 bases, and 8 bases had no gene match.

CDR3 loop: CASSEEQGPYNEQFF. CDR3 sequence (DNA): TGTGCCAGCAGTGAGGAACAGGGACCCTACAATGAGCAGTTCTTC. The rearrangement joins TRBV6-4 to TRBJ2-1; possibly TRBD1 for D (6 bases). Trimming took off 3 bases at V and 2 bases at J, with 11 bases between the two ends. Germline V gives CDR1 MRHNA, CDR2 SNTAGT. This CDR3 has 15 residues.

This clone has just a few counts. The chain joins TRBV27 to TRBJ1-1; 7 bases match TRBD1. V gave up 0 bases and J gave up 4 bases; unmatched junction bases: 5. The germline V gene has CDR1 MNHEY and CDR2 SMNVEV (reference sequence). The CDR3 extends over 15 amino acids. This chain's CDR3 is CASSLSMTGLTEAFF. For the CDR3, the DNA is TGTGCCAGCAGTTTATCAATGACAGGGCTCACTGAAGCTTTCTTT.

The chain carries TRBV27 and TRBJ2-7, with 9 nucleotides matching TRBD2. Germline CDR1 reads MNHEY; CDR2 reads SMNVEV (reference sequence). V trimming: 5 bases; J trimming: 5 bases; junction bases outside the gene matches: 10. CDR3 length: 15 amino acids. CDR3 loop: CASSISGGILHEQYF. The DNA of the CDR3 is TGTGCCAGCAGTATAAGCGGGGGGATCCTCCACGAGCAGTACTTC.

The rearrangement uses TRBV5-1 and TRBJ1-6; TRBD1 aligns across 9 bases. The CDR3 is made up of 14 amino acids. Germline values: CDR1 SGHRS, CDR2 YFSETQ. Trimming removed 3 bases from V and 10 bases from J; junction bases left unmatched: 5. The CDR3 spells CASSSGQGSSPLHF. CDR3 DNA: TGCGCCAGCAGCTCGGGACAGGGAAGCTCACCCCTCCACTTT.

This clone was seen a handful of times. CDR3 DNA: TGTGCCAGCAGTTTATACGCCATCCCAGGCACTTGGGGCTACACCTTC. It yields the protein CASSLYAIPGTWGYTF. This sequence joins TRBV27 and TRBJ1-2; D not resolved. Germline V gene lookup returns CDR1 MNHEY and CDR2 SMNVEV (reference sequence). The CDR3 runs 16 residues. V was clipped by 1 base and J by 8 bases, with 20 bases between them.

This chain joins TRBV27 and TRBJ1-2, with 8 bases that match TRBD1. Germline CDR1 MNHEY, CDR2 SMNVEV (reference sequence). This CDR3 spans 12 amino acids. Germline trimming cut 4 bases from V and 8 bases from J; bases unmatched to any gene: 3. The CDR3 loop reads CASSSRGQGYTF. Written as DNA, the CDR3 is TGTGCCAGCAGTTCCAGGGGGCAAGGCTACACCTTC.

The chain couples TRBV28 to TRBJ1-3, with 7 bases that match TRBD1. The CDR3 sequence is 16 residues long. The V segment lost 6 bases and the J segment 1 base; nucleotides outside the gene matches: 9. The V gene's germline CDR1 is MDHEN and CDR2 SYDVKM. The CDR3 region has the DNA TGTGCCAGCAGGTCCGGCGGACAGGCGTCTGGAAACACCATATATTTT. Translating it yields CASRSGGQASGNTIYF. Variable domain in full (rest from reference TRBV28 and TRBJ1-3): DVKVTQSSRYLVKRTGEKVFLECVQDMDHENMFWYRQDPGLGLRLIYFSYDVKMKEKGDIPEGYSVSREKKERFSLILESASTNQTSMYLCASRSGGQASGNTIYFGEGSWLTVV.

V usage is TRBV30 and J usage is TRBJ2-3, with 10 nucleotides matching TRBD2. J lost 4 bases, V lost 2 bases, and 6 bases had no gene match. Germline V CDR1 and CDR2: GTSNPN, SVGIG (reference sequence). The CDR3 consists of 15 residues. CDR3 bases: TGTGCCTGGAGTTGGAGCGGGAGGGCCGCAGATACGCAGTATTTT. Residues: CAWSWSGRAADTQYF. The whole variable domain, remainder taken from reference TRBV30 and TRBJ2-3, is SQTIHQWPATLVQPVGSPLSLECTVEGTSNPNLYWYRQAAGRGLQLLFYSVGIGQISSEVPQNLSASRPQDRQFILSSKKLLLSDSGFYLCAWSWSGRAADTQYFGPGTRLTVL.

The chain employs TRBV18 and TRBJ1-5; TRBD1 agrees at 7 bases. This CDR3 spans 13 amino acids. Germline trimming cut 3 bases from V and 14 bases from J; bases unmatched to any gene: 10. In germline, CDR1 is KGHSH, CDR2 LQKENI. The CDR3 nucleotides are TGTGCCAGCTCACCGGATAAATTACAGGGGAAGCATTTT. This translates into CASSPDKLQGKHF. Looking up the rest from reference TRBV18 and TRBJ1-5 gives the full variable domain: NAGVMQNPRHLVRRRGQEARLRCSPMKGHSHVYWYRQLPEEGLKFMVYLQKENIIDESGMPKERFSAEFPKEGPSILRIQQVVRGDSAAYFCASSPDKLQGKHFGDGTRLSIL.

The V gene is TRBV5-1, the J gene TRBJ1-1, with 8 bases fitting TRBD1. Germline-derived CDR1 and CDR2 are SGHRS and YFSETQ. The CDR3 contains 15 residues. J lost 1 base, V lost 3 bases, and 5 bases had no gene match. For the CDR3, the DNA is TGCGCCAGCAGCTCGGCAGGGGGCACGAACACTGAAGCTTTCTTT. Its translation: CASSSAGGTNTEAFF.

The CDR3 coding sequence is TGTGCCAGCAGACTAACTCGGAGCTCCTACAATGAGCAGTTCTTC. Amino acids: CASRLTRSSYNEQFF. V usage is TRBV28 and J usage is TRBJ2-1, with D hard to call. The V gene's germline CDR1 is MDHEN and CDR2 SYDVKM. V lost 6 bases, J lost 0 bases, and 12 bases lay in between. This CDR3 contains 15 residues.

The chain has TRBV19 and TRBJ2-5; D remains ambiguous. CDR3 length equals 13 residues. Trimming took off 3 bases at V and 5 bases at J, with 10 bases between the two ends. Germline V gene lookup returns CDR1 LNHDA and CDR2 SQIVND (reference sequence). This CDR3 is CASSMRYWETQYF. Here the CDR3 DNA reads TGTGCCAGTAGTATGCGGTACTGGGAGACCCAGTACTTC.

This clone was seen once. The chain joins TRBV10-3 to TRBJ1-4, with D perhaps TRBD1 (6 bases). Germline loops: CDR1 ENHRY, CDR2 SYGVKD. The germline V and J ends were trimmed by 4 bases and 8 bases, with 11 bases remaining between them. The CDR3 runs to 13 residues. The CDR3, as DNA: TGTGCCATCAGTGCAGGGGTAGGAGAAAAACTGTTTTTT. Amino acids: CAISAGVGEKLFF.

The chain has TRBV7-9 and TRBJ1-2; 9 nucleotides line up with TRBD1. Unmatched junction bases numbered 4, after V lost 5 bases and J lost 3 bases. CDR1 SEHNR and CDR2 FQNEAQ come from the germline V gene (reference sequence). The CDR3 spans 14 residues. This chain's CDR3 is CASSPGQGDYGYTF. The CDR3 nucleotides read TGTGCCAGCAGCCCGGGACAGGGCGACTATGGCTACACCTTC.

V and J are TRBV30 and TRBJ2-2, with D uncertain. The V and J ends lost 2 bases and 1 base respectively, with 5 bases between them. Looked up from germline, CDR1 is GTSNPN and CDR2 is SVGIG (reference sequence). CDR3 length: 13 residues. The CDR3 loop reads CAWSSVNTGELFF. CDR3 sequence (DNA): TGTGCCTGGAGTTCTGTGAACACCGGGGAGCTGTTTTTT.

The V call is TRBV7-8, the J call TRBJ2-7; TRBD1 matches 9 bases. The length of the CDR3 is 17 residues. Germline CDR1 and CDR2: SGHVS and FQNEAQ. Trimming took 3 bases from V and 5 from J; bases not matched to a gene: 14. The DNA of the CDR3 is TGTGCCAGCAGCTTCTTATTATCCCGGGACAGGGTCGACGAGCAGTACTTC. Translating gives CASSFLLSRDRVDEQYF.